The 8 T cell receptor beta chains below were found in one sample sequenced in a study of blood T cell repertoires in COVID-19. Clones were read by immunoSEQ multiplex PCR, and TCRdb kept only the in-frame ones, dropping some. The table shows approximately 17,000 clones, with nearly 90% occurring only once. The sequencing input was peripheral blood. These receptors all come from a human donor in a cohort sampled during active COVID-19.

This clone was found once. The V and J genes are TRBV2 and TRBJ2-7; tentative D call: TRBD2 (6 bases). The CDR3 sequence is 15 residues long. Germline CDR1 reads SNHLY; CDR2 reads FYNNEI. V dropped 6 bases and J dropped 5 bases, with 20 bases sitting between them. The CDR3: CASRPPKVSGDEQYF. CDR3 bases: TGTGCCAGCAGGCCCCCCAAGGTTAGCGGTGACGAGCAGTACTTC. Full variable domain (remainder filled in from reference TRBV2 and TRBJ2-7): EPEVTQTPSHQVTQMGQEVILRCVPISNHLYFYWYRQILGQKVEFLVSFYNNEISEKSEIFDDQFSVERPDGSNFTLKIRSTKLEDSAMYFCASRPPKVSGDEQYFGPGTRLTVT.

The V and J genes are TRBV6-5 and TRBJ2-7; 7 bases are a match to TRBD2. CDR1 and CDR2 from the germline V gene are MNHEY and SVGAGI. CDR3 length: 15 amino acids. Losses at the gene ends were 5 bases for V and 0 bases for J; bases not matched to a gene: 7. This CDR3 reads CASSRGLDSSYEQYF. CDR3 in DNA: TGTGCCAGCAGTAGAGGACTAGATAGCTCCTACGAGCAGTACTTC.

The chain carries TRBV5-1 and TRBJ2-7; 9 bases agree with TRBD1. The CDR3 has 13 amino acids. With 4 bases clipped from V and 5 bases from J, the junction kept 4 bases outside the gene matches. The germline CDR1 and CDR2 sequences are SGHRS and YFSETQ. This CDR3 is CASSKQGAHEQYF. CDR3 nucleotides: TGCGCCAGCAGCAAACAGGGGGCCCACGAGCAGTACTTC.

The chain carries TRBV9 and TRBJ2-1; 8 bases line up with TRBD2. After removal of 1 base from V and 5 bases from J, the junction contained 2 bases not matched to a gene. This CDR3 is 14 amino acids long. Germline lookup yields CDR1 SGDLS and CDR2 YYNGEE. CDR3: CASSVTGGNNEQFF. The CDR3 DNA reads as TGTGCCAGCAGCGTAACGGGGGGGAACAATGAGCAGTTCTTC.

The V gene is TRBV5-8, the J gene TRBJ2-1; D not resolved. Trimming stripped 1 base from V and 6 bases from J, with 11 bases between. CDR3 length: 14 amino acids. Per germline, CDR1 SGHTS and CDR2 YDEGEE. The CDR3 protein is CASSLSVTPNEQFF. In DNA, the CDR3 is TGTGCCAGCAGCTTGTCAGTGACTCCCAATGAGCAGTTCTTC.

This rearrangement joins TRBV2 to TRBJ1-5; no clear D gene. V shed 4 bases and J shed 0 bases, with 7 bases lying between them. Germline values: CDR1 SNHLY, CDR2 FYNNEI. The CDR3 has 14 residues. CDR3 loop: CASSGQYSNQPQHF. The DNA for the CDR3 is TGTGCCAGCAGTGGCCAGTATAGCAATCAGCCCCAGCATTTT.

This chain connects TRBV7-8 to TRBJ2-3; the match to TRBD2 covers 8 bases. CDR3 length: 19 amino acids. V lost 0 bases to trimming and J lost 0 bases; unmatched junction nucleotides: 11. Germline CDR1 reads SGHVS; CDR2 reads FQNEAQ. The chain's CDR3 is CASSLANAGGAGSTDTQYF. CDR3 nucleotide sequence: TGTGCCAGCAGCTTAGCGAACGCGGGGGGCGCGGGGAGCACAGATACGCAGTATTTT.

CDR3 residues: CASRSLAGAGNEQFF. The DNA for the CDR3 is TGTGCCAGCAGGTCACTAGCGGGGGCGGGAAATGAGCAGTTCTTC. This chain connects TRBV11-1 to TRBJ2-1; 11 bases fit TRBD2. CDR3 length equals 15 residues. V shed 6 bases, J shed 7 bases, and the junction held 8 bases outside the gene matches. Germline CDR1 reads SGHAT; CDR2 reads FQDESV (reference sequence).